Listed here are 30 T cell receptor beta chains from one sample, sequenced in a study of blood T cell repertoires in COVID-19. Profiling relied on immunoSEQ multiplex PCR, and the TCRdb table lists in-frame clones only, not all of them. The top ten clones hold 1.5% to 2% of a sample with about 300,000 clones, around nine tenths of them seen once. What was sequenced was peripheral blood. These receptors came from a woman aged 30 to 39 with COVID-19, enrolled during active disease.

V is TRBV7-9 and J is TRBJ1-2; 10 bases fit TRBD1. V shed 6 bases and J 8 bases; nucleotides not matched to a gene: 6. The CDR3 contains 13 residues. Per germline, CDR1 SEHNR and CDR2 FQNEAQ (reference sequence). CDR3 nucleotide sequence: TGTGCCAGCAGGACCGGGACAGGGGAAGGCTACACCTTC. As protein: CASRTGTGEGYTF.

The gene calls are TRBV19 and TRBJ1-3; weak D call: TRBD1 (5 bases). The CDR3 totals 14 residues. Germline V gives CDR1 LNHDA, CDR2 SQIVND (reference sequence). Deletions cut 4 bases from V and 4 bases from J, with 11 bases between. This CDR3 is CASSTGTTGNTIYF. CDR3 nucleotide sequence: TGTGCCAGTAGTACAGGGACTACAGGAAACACCATATATTTT.

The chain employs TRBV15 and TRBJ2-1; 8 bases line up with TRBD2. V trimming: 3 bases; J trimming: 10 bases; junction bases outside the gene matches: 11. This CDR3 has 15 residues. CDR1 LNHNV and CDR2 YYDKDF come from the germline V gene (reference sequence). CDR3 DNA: TGTGCCACCAGCAGGGGGAGCGGGGGAGGGGAAGAGCAGTTCTTC. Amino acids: CATSRGSGGGEEQFF.

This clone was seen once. CDR3 bases: TGTGCCACCAAGCGACAGGGGATAACAGATACGCAGTATTTT. As protein: CATKRQGITDTQYF. The genes are TRBV10-3 and TRBJ2-3; 8 bases map to TRBD1. CDR1 is ENHRY and CDR2 is SYGVKD in the germline V gene. CDR3 length equals 14 residues. J was trimmed by 3 bases and V by 10 bases; bases with no gene match: 9.

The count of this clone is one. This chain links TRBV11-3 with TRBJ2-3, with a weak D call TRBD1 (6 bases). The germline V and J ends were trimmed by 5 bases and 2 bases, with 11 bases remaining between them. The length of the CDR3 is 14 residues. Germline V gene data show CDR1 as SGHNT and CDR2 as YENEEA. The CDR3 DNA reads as TGTGCCAGCAGCCAGGGGTCCGCCACAGATACGCAGTATTTT. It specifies CASSQGSATDTQYF.

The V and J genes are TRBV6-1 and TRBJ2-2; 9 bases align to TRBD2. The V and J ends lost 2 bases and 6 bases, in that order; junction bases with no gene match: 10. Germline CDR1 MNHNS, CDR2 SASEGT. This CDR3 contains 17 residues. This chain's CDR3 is CASSETWMTSGPGELFF. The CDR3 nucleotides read TGTGCCAGCAGTGAAACATGGATGACTAGCGGCCCCGGGGAGCTGTTTTTT.

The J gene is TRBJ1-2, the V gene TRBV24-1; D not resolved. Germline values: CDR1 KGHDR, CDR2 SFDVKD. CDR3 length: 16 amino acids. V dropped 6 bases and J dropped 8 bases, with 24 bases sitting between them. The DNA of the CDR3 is TGTGCCACCAGTCCGGGAGGAGAGGGAGGTTCTTGGGGCTACACCTTC. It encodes CATSPGGEGGSWGYTF.

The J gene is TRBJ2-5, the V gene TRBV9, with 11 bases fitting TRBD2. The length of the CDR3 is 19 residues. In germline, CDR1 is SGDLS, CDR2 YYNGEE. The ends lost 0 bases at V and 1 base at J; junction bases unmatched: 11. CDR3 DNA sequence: TGTGCCAGCAGCGTAGAGGGAGGACTAGCGGGTATAAGCCAAGAGACCCAGTACTTC. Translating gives CASSVEGGLAGISQETQYF.

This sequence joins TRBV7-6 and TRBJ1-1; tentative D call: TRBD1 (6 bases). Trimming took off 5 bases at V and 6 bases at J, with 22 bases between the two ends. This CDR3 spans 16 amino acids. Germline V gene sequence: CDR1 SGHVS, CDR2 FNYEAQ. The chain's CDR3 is CASSLAYWTDASEAFF. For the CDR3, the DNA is TGTGCCAGCAGCCTCGCCTATTGGACAGATGCGTCTGAAGCTTTCTTT.

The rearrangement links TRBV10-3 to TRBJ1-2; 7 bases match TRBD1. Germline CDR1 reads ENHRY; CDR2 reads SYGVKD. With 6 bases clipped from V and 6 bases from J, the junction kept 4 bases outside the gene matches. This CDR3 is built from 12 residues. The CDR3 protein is CAIRGTVNGYTF. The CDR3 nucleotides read TGTGCCATCAGGGGGACAGTGAATGGCTACACCTTC.

Written as DNA, the CDR3 is TGTGCCAGCAGTGCGGACAGGGCGCGACCGGAAAAGAACACTGAAGCTTTCTTT. The encoded protein is CASSADRARPEKNTEAFF. This sequence joins TRBV6-1 and TRBJ1-1; TRBD1 matches at 8 bases. Trimming at V came to 4 bases and at J to 1 base, leaving 14 bases not matched to a gene. Germline CDR1 and CDR2: MNHNS and SASEGT. The CDR3 runs 18 residues.

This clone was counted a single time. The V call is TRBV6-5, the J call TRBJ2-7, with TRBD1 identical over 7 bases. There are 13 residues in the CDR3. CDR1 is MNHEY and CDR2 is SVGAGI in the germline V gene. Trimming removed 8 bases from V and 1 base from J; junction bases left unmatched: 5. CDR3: CASRETGSYEQYV. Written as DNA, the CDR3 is TGTGCCAGCCGAGAGACAGGGTCCTACGAGCAGTACGTC.

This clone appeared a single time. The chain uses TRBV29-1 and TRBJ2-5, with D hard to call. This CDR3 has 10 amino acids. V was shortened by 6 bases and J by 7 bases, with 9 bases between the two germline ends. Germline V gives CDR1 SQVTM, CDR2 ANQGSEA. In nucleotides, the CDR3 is TGCAGCGTCGCGGATAGGACCCAGTACTTC. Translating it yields CSVADRTQYF. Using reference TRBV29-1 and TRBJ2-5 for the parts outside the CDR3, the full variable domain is SAVISQKPSRDICQRGTSLTIQCQVDSQVTMMFWYRQQPGQSLTLIATANQGSEATYESGFVIDKFPISRPNLTFSTLTVSNMSPEDSSIYLCSVADRTQYFGPGTRLLVL.

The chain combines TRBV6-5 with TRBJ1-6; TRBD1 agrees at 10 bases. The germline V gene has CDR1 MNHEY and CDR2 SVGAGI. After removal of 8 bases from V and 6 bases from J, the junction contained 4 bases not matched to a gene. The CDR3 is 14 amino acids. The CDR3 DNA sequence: TGTGCCAGCTCATGGGACAGGGGTAATTCACCCCTCCACTTT. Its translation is CASSWDRGNSPLHF.

The CDR3 DNA reads TGTGCCAGCAGCTTGATGGGGGGGGCGAAGGAGCTGTTTTTT. Translation gives CASSLMGGAKELFF. The chain couples TRBV5-4 to TRBJ2-2; D may be TRBD2 (7 bases). The V gene's germline CDR1 is SGHNT and CDR2 YYREEE (reference sequence). The CDR3 totals 14 residues. V lost 1 base and J lost 10, with 14 bases in between.

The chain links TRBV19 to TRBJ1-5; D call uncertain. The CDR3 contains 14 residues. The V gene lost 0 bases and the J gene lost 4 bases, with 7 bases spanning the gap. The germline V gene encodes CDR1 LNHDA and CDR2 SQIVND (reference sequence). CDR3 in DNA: TGTGCCAGTAGTATAGATCACGGTAATCAGCCCCAGCATTTT. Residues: CASSIDHGNQPQHF.

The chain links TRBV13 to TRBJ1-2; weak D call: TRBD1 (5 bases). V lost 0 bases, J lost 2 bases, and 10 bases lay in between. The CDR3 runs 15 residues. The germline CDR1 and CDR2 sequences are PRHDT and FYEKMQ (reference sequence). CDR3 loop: CASSLGQAGNYGYTF. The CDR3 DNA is TGTGCCAGCAGCTTAGGCCAGGCAGGGAACTATGGCTACACCTTC.

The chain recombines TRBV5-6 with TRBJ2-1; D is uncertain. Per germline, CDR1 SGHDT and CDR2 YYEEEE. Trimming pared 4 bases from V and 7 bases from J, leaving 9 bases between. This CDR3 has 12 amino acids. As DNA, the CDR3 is TGTGCCAGCAGCCACTCTAAGAATGAGCAGTTCTTC. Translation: CASSHSKNEQFF.

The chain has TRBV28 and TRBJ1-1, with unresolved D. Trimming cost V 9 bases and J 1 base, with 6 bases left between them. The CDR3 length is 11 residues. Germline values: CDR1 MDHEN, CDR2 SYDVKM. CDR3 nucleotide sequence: TGTGCCAGTCAGGAGAACACTGAAGCTTTCTTT. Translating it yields CASQENTEAFF.

The CDR3, as DNA: TGCAGCGTCGAACGGCGGGGGGGTCGGCAGTTCTTC. Protein: CSVERRGGRQFF. The J gene is TRBJ2-1, the V gene TRBV29-1; 9 positions match TRBD2. The CDR3 has 12 amino acids. Looked up from germline, CDR1 is SQVTM and CDR2 is ANQGSEA. The ends lost 6 bases at V and 12 bases at J; junction bases unmatched: 9.

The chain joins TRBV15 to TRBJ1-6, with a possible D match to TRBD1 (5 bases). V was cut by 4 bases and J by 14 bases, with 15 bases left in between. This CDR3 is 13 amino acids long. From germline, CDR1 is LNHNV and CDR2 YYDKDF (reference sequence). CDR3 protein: CATSTAGPGALHF. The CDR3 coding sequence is TGTGCCACCAGCACGGCAGGGCCTGGGGCCCTCCACTTT.

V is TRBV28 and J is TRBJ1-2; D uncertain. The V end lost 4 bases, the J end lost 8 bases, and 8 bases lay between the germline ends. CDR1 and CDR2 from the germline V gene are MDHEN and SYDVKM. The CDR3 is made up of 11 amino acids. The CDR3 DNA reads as TGTGCCAGCAGTTACCAAGCGGGCTACACCTTC. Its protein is CASSYQAGYTF.

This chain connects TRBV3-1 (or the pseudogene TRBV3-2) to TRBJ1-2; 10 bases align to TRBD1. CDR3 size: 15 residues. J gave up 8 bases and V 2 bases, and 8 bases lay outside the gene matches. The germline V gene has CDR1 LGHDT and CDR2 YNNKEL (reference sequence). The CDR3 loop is CASSQLTGTGEGYTF. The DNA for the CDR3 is TGTGCCAGCAGCCAACTTACCGGGACAGGGGAGGGCTACACCTTC.

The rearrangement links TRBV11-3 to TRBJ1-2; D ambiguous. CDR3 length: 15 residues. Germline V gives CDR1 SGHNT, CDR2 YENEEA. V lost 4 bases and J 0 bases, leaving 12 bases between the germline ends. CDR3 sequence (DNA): TGTGCCAGCAGCTACGGTCCAACTCCTAACTATGGCTACACCTTC. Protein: CASSYGPTPNYGYTF.

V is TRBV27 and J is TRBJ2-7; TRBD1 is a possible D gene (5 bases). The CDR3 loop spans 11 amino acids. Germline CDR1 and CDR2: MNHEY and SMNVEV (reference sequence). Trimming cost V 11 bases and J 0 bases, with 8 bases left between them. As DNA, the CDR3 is TGTGCCCAACAGGACTCCTACGAGCAGTACGTC. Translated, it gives CAQQDSYEQYV.

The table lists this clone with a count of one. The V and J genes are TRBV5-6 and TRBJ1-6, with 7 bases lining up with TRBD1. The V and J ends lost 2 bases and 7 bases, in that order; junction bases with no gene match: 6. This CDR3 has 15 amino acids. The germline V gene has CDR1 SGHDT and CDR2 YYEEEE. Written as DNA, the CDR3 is TGTGCCAGCAGCTTTGGGACAGCCAAGAATTCACCCCTCCACTTT. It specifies CASSFGTAKNSPLHF. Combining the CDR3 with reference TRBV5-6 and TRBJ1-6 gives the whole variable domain DAGVTQSPTHLIKTRGQQVTLRCSPKSGHDTVSWYQQALGQGPQFIFQYYEEEERQRGNFPDRFSGHQFPNYSSELNVNALLLGDSALYLCASSFGTAKNSPLHFGNGTRLTVT.

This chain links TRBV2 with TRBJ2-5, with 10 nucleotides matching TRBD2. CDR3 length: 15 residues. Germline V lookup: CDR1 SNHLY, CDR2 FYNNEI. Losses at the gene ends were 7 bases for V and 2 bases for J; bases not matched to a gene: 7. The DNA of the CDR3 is TGTGCCAGCACAATGCTAGCGGGGGAACAAGAGACCCAGTACTTC. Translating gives CASTMLAGEQETQYF.

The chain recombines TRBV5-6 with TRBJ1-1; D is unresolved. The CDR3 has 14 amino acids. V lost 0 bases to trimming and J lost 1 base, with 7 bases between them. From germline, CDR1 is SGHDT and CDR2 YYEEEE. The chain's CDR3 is CASSLAGANTEAFF. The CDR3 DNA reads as TGTGCCAGCAGCTTGGCCGGAGCGAACACTGAAGCTTTCTTT.

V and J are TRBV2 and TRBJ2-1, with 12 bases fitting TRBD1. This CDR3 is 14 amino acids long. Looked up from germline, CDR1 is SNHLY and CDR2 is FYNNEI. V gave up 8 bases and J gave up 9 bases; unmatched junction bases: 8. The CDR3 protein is CASGDRGRGIEQFF. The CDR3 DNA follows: TGTGCCAGCGGGGACAGGGGGCGCGGTATTGAGCAGTTCTTC.

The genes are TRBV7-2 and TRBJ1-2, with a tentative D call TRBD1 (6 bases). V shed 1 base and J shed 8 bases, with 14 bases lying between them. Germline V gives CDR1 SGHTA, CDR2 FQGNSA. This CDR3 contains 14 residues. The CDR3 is CASSLVLLGGGYTF. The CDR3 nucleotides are TGTGCCAGCAGCTTAGTATTGTTAGGGGGAGGCTACACCTTC.